This TCR beta chain was captured in a study of T cells after yellow fever vaccination. Study findings and constraints: FACS-sorted repertoires might harbor abundant contaminating clonotypes from the bulk population. Subsequent booster samples again held most clones from primary vaccination (under 98% CD4, nearly 90% CD8).

This CDR3 is built from 13 residues. Trimming shortened V by 4 bases and J by 4 bases, and 11 bases separated the two germline ends. CDR1 and CDR2 from the germline V gene are MDHEN and SYDVKM. This clonotype was seen at least ten times. The antigen remains undetermined. Template switching by 5'RACE produced TCR cDNA, adding a universal primer site and UMIs. In TCRdb, the 5' RACE reads were re-called with MiXCR into one record per CDR3 protein. In the table there are approximately 250,000 distinct CDR3 sequences, roughly 6.8% of which are singletons. The chain links TRBV28 to TRBJ2-7; D not certain. The sample here was CD4+ T cells sorted from PBMCs, taken on the day of the yellow fever booster vaccination. This receptor was identified in a man aged 25-45 years who received the YFV17D yellow fever vaccine. CDR3 coding DNA: TGTGCCAGCAGTTCCGCTGGGTTATACGAGCAGTACTTC. This codes for CASSSAGLYEQYF.